This entry lists 23 T cell receptor beta chains sequenced from one sample in a study of regulatory T cells in long-lasting Graves disease. Both iRepertoire HTBI primers and Arm-PCR of CDR3 regions were used to build the TCR beta libraries. TCRdb re-analysed the multiplex PCR reads in MiXCR, keeping a single row per CDR3 protein. The sample includes around 430,000 distinct CDR3 sequences, 22% of them seen just once. The time point is: persistent/refractory GD, antithyroid drugs over 5 years with positive TRAb. TCR sequences were obtained from RNA taken from PBMCs. The specimen comprised peripheral blood mononuclear cells (PBMCs), sampled when the disease was refractory, from a patient treated with antithyroid drugs. All receptors come from a female donor with Graves disease.

This clonotype appeared many times. CDR3 nucleotide sequence: TGTGCCAGCAGCCATAGGGTGTCAGGGGACTATGGCTACACCTTC. Translated: CASSHRVSGDYGYTF. This chain connects TRBV11-1 to TRBJ1-2, with a weak D call TRBD1 (6 bases). Germline-derived CDR1 and CDR2 are SGHAT and FQDESV (reference sequence). This CDR3 contains 15 residues. The V and J ends lost 5 bases and 3 bases respectively, with 16 bases between them. Combining the CDR3 with reference TRBV11-1 and TRBJ1-2 gives the whole variable domain EAEVAQSPRYKITEKSQAVAFWCDPISGHATLYWYRQILGQGPELLVQFQDESVVDDSQLPKDRFSAERLKGVDSTLKIQPAELGDSAMYLCASSHRVSGDYGYTFGSGTRLTVV.

The CDR3 DNA is TGTGCCAGCAGCTTAAGGGACAGAGGCGGGCAGTACTTC. Its translation: CASSLRDRGGQYF. The chain joins TRBV11-2 to TRBJ2-7; 7 positions agree with TRBD1. V was pared by 2 bases and J by 9 bases, with 7 bases of the junction left unmatched. Germline-derived CDR1 and CDR2 are SGHAT and FQNNGV. The CDR3 contains 13 residues.

The V gene is TRBV24-1, the J gene TRBJ2-1; the match to TRBD2 covers 10 bases. Germline lookup yields CDR1 KGHDR and CDR2 SFDVKD. The CDR3 consists of 18 residues. V dropped 3 bases and J dropped 6; count of bases not matched to a gene: 13. CDR3 sequence (DNA): TGTGCCACCAGTGATCCCGGACTAGCGGTCGTCGGGATCAATGAGCAGTTCTTC. As protein: CATSDPGLAVVGINEQFF.

This rearrangement joins TRBV27 to TRBJ2-7; D is tentatively TRBD1 or TRBD2 (5 bases each). Per the germline V gene, CDR1 is MNHEY and CDR2 is SMNVEV (reference sequence). The CDR3 is made up of 13 amino acids. Trimming pared 7 bases from V and 0 bases from J, leaving 10 bases between. The chain's CDR3 is CASTRDPSYEQYF. CDR3 bases: TGTGCCAGCACTCGGGACCCCTCCTACGAGCAGTACTTC.

On this clonotype: One base away lies a much larger clone, so this may be a sequencing read error. This chain joins TRBV7-9 and TRBJ2-5; tentative D call: TRBD1 (5 bases). In germline, CDR1 is SEHNR, CDR2 FQNEAQ (reference sequence). This CDR3 has 16 residues. CDR3 residues: CASSLGTRTRQEAQYF. For the CDR3, the DNA is TGTGCCAGCAGCTTAGGAACCCGGACACGTCAAGAGGCCCAGTACTTC.

This clonotype came up many times. This chain connects TRBV12-3 or TRBV12-4 to TRBJ1-1, with TRBD1 as a possible D gene (6 bases). The CDR3 consists of 15 residues. V lost 5 bases to trimming and J lost 5 bases, with 18 bases between them. The CDR3 here is CASSGTPPARTEAFF. CDR3 bases: TGTGCCAGCAGTGGGACACCCCCGGCGAGGACTGAAGCTTTCTTT.

This clonotype has only a few counts. The chain combines TRBV28 with TRBJ1-5, with a possible D match to TRBD1 (5 bases). The germline V and J ends were trimmed by 8 bases and 0 bases, with 14 bases remaining between them. Per the germline V gene, CDR1 is MDHEN and CDR2 is SYDVKM. This CDR3 has 15 residues. CDR3 DNA sequence: TGTGCCAGCGGGACGACAGCCCATAGCAATCAGCCCCAGCATTTT. Amino acid sequence: CASGTTAHSNQPQHF.

This clonotype showed up many times. V gene TRBV20-1 combines with J gene TRBJ1-2, with 8 bases identical to TRBD1. Germline loops: CDR1 DFQATT, CDR2 SNEGSKA (reference sequence). The V segment lost 6 bases and the J segment 7 bases; nucleotides outside the gene matches: 13. The CDR3 totals 14 residues. CDR3 nucleotide sequence: TGCAGTGCCGAAACGTATTGGGGGACAGGTGGCTACACCTTC. Its translation: CSAETYWGTGGYTF.

There are a few counts of this clonotype. This chain connects TRBV19 to TRBJ2-2; TRBD2 agrees at 13 bases. V gave up 4 bases and J gave up 7 bases; unmatched junction bases: 9. The CDR3 consists of 17 residues. Per the germline V gene, CDR1 is LNHDA and CDR2 is SQIVND (reference sequence). The CDR3 region is CASSTRTSGSSVGELFF. CDR3 nucleotides: TGTGCCAGTAGTACAAGGACTAGCGGGAGTTCGGTCGGGGAGCTGTTTTTT.

This clonotype appeared many times. CDR3 sequence: CASSLWPIGTPENTYGYTF. CDR3 in DNA: TGTGCCAGCAGCTTATGGCCAATCGGGACGCCTGAGAACACATATGGCTACACCTTC. The rearrangement joins TRBV7-3 to TRBJ1-2; D possibly corresponds to TRBD1 (5 bases). Germline V lookup: CDR1 SGHTA, CDR2 FQGTGA. V shed 2 bases and J shed 5 bases, with 27 bases lying between them. This CDR3 has 19 residues.

The V call is TRBV20-1, the J call TRBJ2-1; D might be TRBD1 or TRBD2, each matching 5 bases. V was clipped by 6 bases and J by 8 bases, with 11 bases between them. The germline CDR1 and CDR2 sequences are DFQATT and SNEGSKA (reference sequence). CDR3 length: 11 residues. The CDR3 is CSALGRYEQFF. CDR3 nucleotides: TGCAGTGCGCTGGGACGATATGAGCAGTTCTTC.

This clonotype was picked up many times. V and J are TRBV28 and TRBJ1-4, with D possibly matching TRBD1 (5 bases). Trimming removed 7 bases from V and 5 bases from J, with 14 bases in between. Germline CDR1 reads MDHEN; CDR2 reads SYDVKM. The CDR3 runs 14 residues. In DNA, the CDR3 is TGTGCCAGCAAAATTGAGAGGGGAAATGAAAAACTGTTTTTT. Translating it yields CASKIERGNEKLFF.

This clonotype was counted many times. The CDR3 protein is CASRGQGNTEAFF. CDR3 nucleotides: TGTGCCAGCAGGGGACAGGGGAACACTGAAGCTTTCTTT. J is TRBJ1-1 and V is TRBV28; 9 bases align to TRBD1. The CDR3 runs to 13 residues. The germline V gene has CDR1 MDHEN and CDR2 SYDVKM. After removal of 6 bases from V and 1 base from J, the junction contained 0 bases not matched to a gene.

The V gene is TRBV6-2 or TRBV6-3, the J gene TRBJ2-3, with 11 bases matching TRBD2. In germline, CDR1 is MNHEY, CDR2 SVGEGT. J gave up 2 bases and V 3 bases, and 10 bases lay outside the gene matches. CDR3 length equals 18 residues. Here the CDR3 DNA reads TGTGCCAGCAGTTATAGCCTGGAACTAGCGGGGGACACAGATACGCAGTATTTT. Translating it yields CASSYSLELAGDTDTQYF.

This rearrangement joins TRBV7-2 to TRBJ1-5; the D gene is possibly TRBD1 (5 bases). Trimming removed 2 bases from V and 7 bases from J, with 18 bases in between. The CDR3 is 16 residues long. Germline V CDR1 and CDR2: SGHTA, FQGNSA. The CDR3 DNA reads TGTGCCAGCAGCTTAATGACTGGGGGGTTGGAGCAGCCCCAGCATTTT. Its protein product is CASSLMTGGLEQPQHF.

The chain is built from TRBV20-1 and TRBJ1-5, with D possibly being TRBD1 (6 bases). This CDR3 is built from 15 residues. V was trimmed by 0 bases and J by 7 bases, leaving 16 bases between them. The germline V gene has CDR1 DFQATT and CDR2 SNEGSKA (reference sequence). The DNA for the CDR3 is TGCAGTGCTAGAGATTTAAGGGGGGGGGTGCAGCCCCAGCATTTT. Amino acid sequence: CSARDLRGGVQPQHF.

About this clonotype itself: A read error likely explains this, since a far larger clone differs by one base. The rearrangement joins TRBV7-2 to TRBJ1-2; 8 bases are a match to TRBD1. V was pared by 1 base and J by 10 bases, with 17 bases of the junction left unmatched. CDR1 is SGHTA and CDR2 is FQGNSA in the germline V gene. There are 17 residues in the CDR3. CDR3 nucleotides: TGTGCCAGCAGCTTAGAGGACAGGGTGGACGTTCACTTCGTCTACACCTTC. Amino acids: CASSLEDRVDVHFVYTF.

The V gene is TRBV12-3 or TRBV12-4, the J gene TRBJ2-5, with 14 bases that match TRBD2. The J call may not be correct, given that the DNA end is closer to TRBJ2-1. The CDR3 is 14 residues long. The CDR3 region is CASTGTSGSNEQFF. DNA of the CDR3: TGTGCCAGCACCGGGACTAGCGGGAGCAATGAGCAGTTCTTC.

This clonotype was counted many times. This sequence joins TRBV12-3 or TRBV12-4 and TRBJ1-3, with no clear D. The CDR3 length is 15 residues. Between the trimmed V and J ends, which lost 5 bases and 0 bases, there was a span of 11 bases. The CDR3 region has the DNA TGTGCCAGCAGTGAGGGTATGGGCTCTGGAAACACCATATATTTT. Translating it yields CASSEGMGSGNTIYF.

This clonotype came up many times. The gene calls are TRBV6-1 and TRBJ1-6; D is unresolved. V gave up 7 bases and J gave up 7 bases, with 8 bases separating them. The CDR3 runs 12 residues. The V gene's germline CDR1 is MNHNS and CDR2 SASEGT. CDR3 coding DNA: TGTGCCAGCAAAACAGCCAATTCACCCCTCCACTTT. It specifies CASKTANSPLHF.

This clonotype appeared many times. V and J are TRBV6-1 and TRBJ1-4, with TRBD1 identical over 8 bases. The CDR3 totals 16 residues. From germline, CDR1 is MNHNS and CDR2 SASEGT. Trimming removed 2 bases from V and 1 base from J; junction bases left unmatched: 3. The CDR3 sequence is CASSETGGETNEKLFF. The CDR3 DNA reads as TGTGCCAGCAGTGAAACAGGGGGGGAAACTAATGAAAAACTGTTTTTT.

The chain recombines TRBV14 with TRBJ2-1; no clear D gene. V lost 0 bases and J lost 6, with 9 bases in between. This CDR3 contains 14 residues. From germline, CDR1 is SGHDN and CDR2 FVKESK. CDR3 loop: CASSQELGINEQFF. In DNA, the CDR3 is TGTGCCAGCAGCCAAGAACTGGGTATCAATGAGCAGTTCTTC.

Ten or more counts support this clonotype. The V gene is TRBV29-1, the J gene TRBJ1-1; no clear D gene. This CDR3 region has 12 residues. The germline V gene has CDR1 SQVTM and CDR2 ANQGSEA. V was cut by 1 base and J by 1 base, with 4 bases left in between. This CDR3 reads CSVEVQNTEAFF. DNA of the CDR3: TGCAGCGTTGAAGTCCAGAACACTGAAGCTTTCTTT.